This is a list of T cell receptor beta chains from one sample in a study of T cells after somatic rescue of genetic block. TCRdb's copy holds only in-frame clones and misses some; the assay was immunoSEQ multiplex PCR. The repertoire holds 12,000 to 15,000 clones, 71% seen once, with 28% in the top ten. Material: peripheral blood mononuclear cells (PBMCs). These receptors originate from a man aged 18 to 29. The CDR3 runs from the conserved cysteine through the conserved F or W. D genes are given only for firm matches. Some rows have no size entry. The others give once, few or many, or a class for an expanded clone.

clone size	D gene	V gene	CDR3 protein
.	TRBD1	TRBV29-1	CSVDRGATPQFF
.	TRBD2	TRBV5-1	CASSLETSFWGQETQYF
.	TRBD1	TRBV7-3	CASRIGGTASYEQYF
few	.	TRBV5-1	CASSLLTGRAGEQYF
.	.	TRBV7-3	CASSLVGGTGYTF
.	TRBD1	TRBV4-2	CASSPPGTASYGHTF
.	.	TRBV5-1	CASRPAGPMNTEAFF
.	.	TRBV6-6	CASSYSLQGEGYTF
.	TRBD2	TRBV27	CASSLRGLAGISDTQYF
once	TRBD1	TRBV6-6	CASRPTGGSNQPQHF
.	TRBD2	TRBV5-6	CASSLYGLASLKYF
.	.	TRBV20-1	CSARDLYEQYF
few	TRBD2	TRBV28	CASSLIGSGRAGEQFF
.	.	TRBV21-1	CASSKENQGAKGIAKNIQYF
.	.	TRBV5-1	CASSVGSTDTQYF
.	.	TRBV6-1	CASSEWETQYF
.	.	TRBV19	CASSIRPPYEQYF
.	TRBD1	TRBV5-4	CASSFRQGYNEQFF
.	.	TRBV7-9	CASSFGIRADGPSYGYTF
.	.	TRBV18	CASSPGGVSYEQYF
many	.	TRBV28	CASSLPSSSGNTIYF
.	TRBD2	TRBV10-1	CASSELAGSQETQYF
.	TRBD1	TRBV28	CASGSDRGASYEQYF
.	TRBD1	TRBV5-1	CASSIRGEGGRDTEAFF
.	TRBD1	TRBV9	CASSAGTGGAQETQYF
.	.	TRBV5-6	CASSLVVGEYNEQFF
.	TRBD1	TRBV7-9	CASSLWTGGLGYTF
.	.	TRBV5-1	CASSWTVFYEQYF
.	.	TRBV21-1	CASSKAHRGTGVESSYEQYF
.	.	TRBV5-6	CASSQQASNQPQHF
.	.	TRBV6-5	CASRGEVYEQYF
.	TRBD1	TRBV28	CASSFRGQITEAFF
.	.	TRBV25-1	CASSPSLFWTAGWYGYTF
.	TRBD2	TRBV28	CASSPALAGGHNEQFF
.	.	TRBV7-3	CASSPGVGANVLTF
.	.	TRBV4-1	CASSQVPGGEEF
.	TRBD1	TRBV10-1	CASSRRRQGGTEAFF
.	.	TRBV7-9	CASVWGGKGTTDTQYF
.	.	TRBV7-9	CASSLVGTDTQYF
.	TRBD2	TRBV28	CASSLAGGPVNEQFF
.	TRBD1	TRBV6-5	CASSYSNRGSYEQYF
few	.	TRBV5-5	CASNTGYSNQPQHF
.	TRBD2	TRBV5-1	CASSFLGLAGGSEQFF
few	.	TRBV9	CASSQGLPTEAFF
.	.	TRBV28	CASSLGPLSYTF
.	TRBD1	TRBV5-1	CASSTGQGGGTEAFF
.	.	TRBV5-6	CASSRRPGPTSYEQYF
few	.	TRBV19	CASSITHTEAFF
.	TRBD2	TRBV5-1	CANSTGLALDTQYF
.	TRBD1	TRBV7-9	CASSPTTGPQETQYF
.	.	TRBV28	CASSPPVQETQYF
.	.	TRBV25-1	CASSTRGLPNLQETQYF
few	.	TRBV18	CASSPNQANYGYTF
.	TRBD1	TRBV7-9	CASSLALGQGNTEAFF
once	TRBD1	TRBV19	CASSIRQGLSGNTIYF
.	.	TRBV5-5	CASSRGVVGYEQYF
.	TRBD1	TRBV28	CVVQGAAGELFF